The rows below give T cell receptor beta chains drawn from one sample of a study of shared clonotypes between healthy human individuals. Repertoires were generated with immunoSEQ multiplex PCR, while TCRdb's copy carries only in-frame clones and drops some. This sample carries over 850,000 clones, approximately 78% of them seen once, and the ten largest clones take approximately 0.56%. The sequenced material came from memory CD4+ T cells from PBMCs. The receptors stem from a man in his late teens or twenties in good health. Some clones in this sample may be carry-over from other donors' samples. The CDR3 runs from the conserved cysteine through the conserved F or W. The order of the fields is clone size, V gene, J gene, D gene, CDR3 protein, CDR3 DNA. The D gene is left open where the match is weak. The size field is filled for only some rows; it gives once, few, many or a size class.

NA	TRBV5-1	TRBJ1-5	NA	CASSLADSNQPQHF	TGCGCCAGCAGCTTGGCCGATAGCAATCAGCCCCAGCATTTT
NA	TRBV30	TRBJ1-3	NA	CAWILAGNTIYF	TGTGCCTGGATACTGGCTGGAAACACCATATATTTT
NA	TRBV2	TRBJ2-7	NA	CASTRLGREAYEQYF	TGTGCCAGCACCCGGTTGGGTAGAGAGGCCTACGAGCAGTACTTC
NA	TRBV29-1	TRBJ2-7	NA	CSAGEGWAYEQYF	TGCAGCGCCGGCGAGGGCTGGGCCTACGAGCAGTACTTC
NA	TRBV9	TRBJ2-2	TRBD2	CASSVEGGSTGELFF	TGTGCCAGCAGCGTGGAGGGAGGGTCCACCGGGGAGCTGTTTTTT
NA	TRBV9	TRBJ2-2	NA	CASSVTWDTGELFF	TGTGCCAGCAGCGTAACTTGGGACACCGGGGAGCTGTTTTTT
NA	TRBV5-1	TRBJ2-3	NA	CASSLGGFTDTQYF	TGCGCCAGCAGCTTGGGGGGGTTCACAGATACGCAGTATTTT
many	TRBV28	TRBJ1-5	NA	CASSSGHSNQPQHF	TGTGCCAGCAGTTCGGGACACAGCAATCAGCCCCAGCATTTT
NA	TRBV6-1	TRBJ1-2	TRBD1	CATGQGARYGYTF	TGTGCCACCGGACAGGGGGCACGTTATGGCTACACCTTC
few	TRBV7-6	TRBJ2-1	NA	CASSLVAVSYNEQFF	TGTGCCAGCAGCTTAGTGGCAGTCTCCTACAATGAGCAGTTCTTC
once	TRBV27	TRBJ1-1	NA	CASDGTSGAFF	TGTGCCAGCGATGGGACATCGGGAGCTTTCTTT
NA	TRBV7-9	TRBJ2-7	TRBD1	CASSFSTGVNEQYF	TGTGCCAGCAGCTTCTCGACAGGGGTGAACGAGCAGTACTTC
NA	TRBV7-3	TRBJ2-1	TRBD2	CASSLAGLAREQFF	TGTGCCAGCAGCTTAGCGGGACTAGCGCGTGAGCAGTTCTTC
NA	TRBV6-1	TRBJ2-3	TRBD1	CASSEQGAPRTDTQYF	TGTGCCAGCAGTGAGCAGGGGGCGCCCCGGACAGATACGCAGTATTTT
NA	TRBV28	TRBJ1-4	NA	CASSFADTLFF	TGTGCCAGCAGTTTCGCCGACACACTGTTTTTT
few	TRBV5-1	TRBJ2-2	NA	CASSLDGGTGTGELFF	TGCGCCAGCAGCTTGGACGGCGGGACGGGGACCGGGGAGCTGTTTTTT
NA	TRBV10-3	TRBJ2-3	NA	CANPPLEGGDTQYF	TGTGCCAACCCTCCGTTAGAGGGGGGAGATACGCAGTATTTT
NA	TRBV7-9	TRBJ2-5	NA	CASSFSGRRQETQYF	TGTGCCAGCAGCTTCAGTGGACGTAGGCAAGAGACCCAGTACTTC
NA	TRBV5-1	TRBJ2-1	NA	CASSLAQAYNEQFF	TGCGCCAGCAGCTTGGCGCAGGCCTACAATGAGCAGTTCTTC
NA	TRBV6-5	TRBJ1-2	TRBD1	CASRRDRGGYGYTF	TGTGCCAGCAGACGGGACAGGGGCGGCTATGGCTACACCTTC
NA	TRBV19	TRBJ1-2	NA	CASSKALRSREGYTF	TGTGCCAGTAGTAAGGCCCTCCGCAGCCGGGAGGGCTACACCTTC
NA	TRBV5-1	TRBJ2-7	TRBD1	CASSPFRDRVHEQYF	TGCGCCAGCAGTCCGTTCCGGGACAGGGTCCACGAGCAGTACTTC
once	TRBV29-1	TRBJ2-5	NA	CSSGRETQYF	TGCAGCTCGGGGAGGGAGACCCAGTACTTC
NA	TRBV5-6	TRBJ2-6	NA	CASSPPGILSGANVLTF	TGTGCCAGCAGCCCCCCCGGGATCCTCTCTGGGGCCAACGTCCTGACTTTC
NA	TRBV6-5	TRBJ2-7	TRBD2	CASSSGGFLEQYF	TGTGCCAGCAGCTCCGGGGGGTTTTTAGAGCAGTACTTC
NA	TRBV6-1	TRBJ2-7	NA	CASSEGAGDLYEQYF	TGTGCCAGCAGTGAGGGGGCAGGGGACCTCTACGAGCAGTACTTC
NA	TRBV30	TRBJ1-2	TRBD1	CAWSVKGQGGGYTF	TGTGCCTGGAGTGTGAAGGGACAGGGGGGCGGCTACACCTTC
NA	TRBV5-5	TRBJ1-4	NA	CASSSVGGQLFF	TGTGCCAGCAGCTCCGTAGGGGGGCAACTGTTTTTT
NA	TRBV10-3	TRBJ2-3	TRBD1	CAISGQGKTDTQYF	TGTGCCATCAGTGGACAGGGAAAGACAGATACGCAGTATTTT
NA	TRBV11-1	TRBJ2-3	NA	CASSLGRGTDTQYF	TGTGCCAGCAGCTTAGGTCGGGGAACAGATACGCAGTATTTT
NA	TRBV7-2	TRBJ2-2	TRBD1	CASSPDRGRTGELFF	TGTGCCAGCAGCCCCGACAGGGGGCGGACCGGGGAGCTGTTTTTT
NA	TRBV19	TRBJ1-2	NA	CASSITGPLDYGYTF	TGTGCCAGTAGTATAACAGGGCCTTTGGACTATGGCTACACCTTC
NA	TRBV5-1	TRBJ1-5	NA	CASSATGNSNQPQHF	TGCGCCAGCAGCGCGACGGGGAACTCCAATCAGCCCCAGCATTTT
NA	TRBV7-6	TRBJ2-1	NA	CASSLNAEEQFF	TGTGCCAGCAGCTTAAACGCAGAAGAGCAGTTCTTC
NA	TRBV9	TRBJ2-5	NA	CASSVGRGGAQETQYF	TGTGCCAGCAGCGTAGGACGGGGAGGTGCGCAAGAGACCCAGTACTTC
NA	TRBV6-1	TRBJ2-7	NA	CASSVTIFENYEQYF	TGTGCCAGCAGTGTGACTATATTTGAAAACTACGAGCAGTACTTC
NA	TRBV7-3	TRBJ1-3	NA	CASSSYGGNTIYF	TGTGCCAGCAGCTCCTACGGAGGAAACACCATATATTTT
NA	TRBV7-3	TRBJ1-2	NA	CASSLDKNYGYTF	TGTGCCAGCAGCCTGGACAAAAACTATGGCTACACCTTC